A single sample gave rise to the 27 T cell receptor beta chains below, sequenced in a study of monozygotic twins with inflammatory bowel disease. With the 5' RACE reads reprocessed, TCRdb shows one record per CDR3 protein and no DNA. Its table lists some 400,000 distinct CDR3 sequences. Input material: blood. The origin of the receptors is a human donor with ulcerative colitis or Crohn's disease, or a healthy co-twin of an affected twin (not recorded which).

The V call is TRBV9, the J call TRBJ1-6; the TCRdb D gene call, TRBD1, has no DNA to confirm it. Germline V gene lookup returns CDR1 SGDLS and CDR2 YYNGEE. This CDR3 is 15 amino acids long. The CDR3 sequence is CASSVGSQGSSPLHF.

V gene TRBV6-5 combines with J gene TRBJ2-5. Germline V gives CDR1 MNHEY, CDR2 SVGAGI. The CDR3 has 16 residues. The CDR3 spells CASSYRLSGSQETQYF.

The V call is TRBV5-1, the J call TRBJ2-3; TCRdb lists TRBD1, though no DNA is available to test this call. The CDR3 covers 14 residues. CDR1 is SGHRS, CDR2 YFSETQ, per germline. CDR3 sequence reads: CASRASGGTDTQYF.

The rearrangement links TRBV7-2 to TRBJ2-7; TCRdb indicates TRBD2, and absent DNA this call remains unverified. Germline assignment: CDR1 SGHTA and CDR2 FQGNSA. The CDR3 is 16 amino acids. Here the CDR3 reads CASSLELAGGLSEQYF.

The V gene is TRBV5-1, the J gene TRBJ2-1. The CDR3 loop spans 16 amino acids. Per germline, CDR1 SGHRS and CDR2 YFSETQ. The CDR3 protein is CASSLLTASSYNEQFF.

The chain joins TRBV5-1 to TRBJ1-4; the TRBD1 assignment by TCRdb is unverifiable without DNA. Germline V gene lookup returns CDR1 SGHRS and CDR2 YFSETQ. The CDR3 contains 14 residues. The CDR3 here is CASRPHWTLGKLFF.

The chain carries TRBV5-1 and TRBJ2-7; as DNA is missing, the TRBD1 call by TCRdb cannot be tested. The germline V gene encodes CDR1 SGHRS and CDR2 YFSETQ. The CDR3 runs to 13 residues. This CDR3 is CASRAGQNYEQYF. The full variable domain, completed using reference TRBV5-1 and TRBJ2-7, is KAGVTQTPRYLIKTRGQQVTLSCSPISGHRSVSWYQQTPGQGLQFLFEYFSETQRNKGNFPGRFSGRQFSNSRSEMNVSTLELGDSALYLCASRAGQNYEQYFGPGTRLTVT.

CDR3 in amino acids: CAWREGVDTQYF. The rearrangement joins TRBV30 to TRBJ2-3; TCRdb names TRBD1, which stays unverified in the absence of DNA. Per the germline V gene, CDR1 is GTSNPN and CDR2 is SVGIG (reference sequence). The CDR3 spans 12 residues.

The V call is TRBV7-9, the J call TRBJ2-5; TCRdb's D call, TRBD1, is unchecked because there is no DNA. The CDR3 is 14 amino acids. Germline loops: CDR1 SEHNR, CDR2 FQNEAQ (reference sequence). The CDR3 sequence: CASSRRQGTETQYF.

This chain connects TRBV12-3 or TRBV12-4 to TRBJ2-7; no DNA is available, so the TRBD2 call from TCRdb remains unchecked. The CDR3 runs 15 residues. The CDR3 reads CASSPLAGRTYEQYF.

The chain links TRBV4-1 to TRBJ1-3. The germline V gene has CDR1 MGHRA and CDR2 YSYEKL. The CDR3 extends over 16 amino acids. The CDR3 loop reads CASSQDRWTAGNTIYF.

This rearrangement joins TRBV27 to TRBJ2-5; the D call of TRBD2 rests on TCRdb alone, since no DNA is present to check it. CDR1 MNHEY and CDR2 SMNVEV come from the germline V gene (reference sequence). The CDR3 runs 16 residues. This chain's CDR3 is CASSLFQGGHQETQYF.

This rearrangement joins TRBV20-1 to TRBJ2-1; TCRdb calls TRBD2, which cannot be checked without DNA. Germline CDR1 and CDR2: DFQATT and SNEGSKA (reference sequence). CDR3 length equals 17 residues. CDR3 in amino acids: CSATGTSGGSRPNEQFF.

This rearrangement joins TRBV6-2 or TRBV6-3 to TRBJ1-5. From germline, CDR1 is MNHEY and CDR2 SVGEGT. This CDR3 is built from 13 residues. This CDR3 reads CASSYIGNQPQHF.

The V and J genes are TRBV13 and TRBJ2-1. CDR3 length: 15 amino acids. The germline CDR1 and CDR2 sequences are PRHDT and FYEKMQ (reference sequence). CDR3 sequence: CASSFQQSVYNEQFF.

The genes are TRBV5-1 and TRBJ2-1; no DNA is available, so the TRBD2 call from TCRdb remains unchecked. CDR1 SGHRS and CDR2 YFSETQ come from the germline V gene. This CDR3 is 15 amino acids long. The CDR3 sequence: CASSFESGGYNEQFF.

The V call is TRBV6-6, the J call TRBJ1-1; lacking DNA, the TRBD1 call made by TCRdb goes unchecked. The CDR3 spans 13 residues. CDR1 and CDR2 from the germline V gene are MNHNY and SVGAGI (reference sequence). Here the CDR3 reads CASRPPMNTEAFF.

The chain links TRBV19 to TRBJ1-2; TCRdb's D call of TRBD1 is untestable without DNA. This CDR3 is built from 16 residues. Germline loops: CDR1 LNHDA, CDR2 SQIVND (reference sequence). The CDR3 sequence is CASTTPTGTGDDGYTF. Drawing the rest from reference TRBV19 and TRBJ1-2, the complete variable domain is DGGITQSPKYLFRKEGQNVTLSCEQNLNHDAMYWYRQDPGQGLRLIYYSQIVNDFQKGDIAEGYSVSREKKESFPLTVTSAQKNPTAFYLCASTTPTGTGDDGYTFGSGTRLTVV.

The chain carries TRBV6-1 and TRBJ2-6; lacking DNA, the TRBD1 call made by TCRdb goes unchecked. Germline V gene lookup returns CDR1 MNHNS and CDR2 SASEGT. The CDR3 loop spans 18 amino acids. CDR3 sequence: CASSGQQGTGSGANVLTF.

V and J are TRBV20-1 and TRBJ2-3; the D call of TRBD2 rests on TCRdb alone, since no DNA is present to check it. Germline CDR1 is DFQATT and CDR2 is SNEGSKA (reference sequence). CDR3 length: 19 amino acids. The CDR3: CSARSPWGLAGEPTDTQYF.

J is TRBJ1-2 and V is TRBV28. The CDR3 is 12 amino acids. CDR1 and CDR2 from the germline V gene are MDHEN and SYDVKM. The CDR3 loop reads CASSHDRYGYTF.

This chain uses TRBV5-1 with TRBJ1-4. This CDR3 spans 16 amino acids. Per germline, CDR1 SGHRS and CDR2 YFSETQ. CDR3 loop: CASSLREAGVNEKLFF. Looking up the rest from reference TRBV5-1 and TRBJ1-4 gives the full variable domain: KAGVTQTPRYLIKTRGQQVTLSCSPISGHRSVSWYQQTPGQGLQFLFEYFSETQRNKGNFPGRFSGRQFSNSRSEMNVSTLELGDSALYLCASSLREAGVNEKLFFGSGTQLSVL.

The chain links TRBV19 to TRBJ2-2; absent DNA, TCRdb's TRBD2 call cannot be checked. The V gene's germline CDR1 is LNHDA and CDR2 SQIVND (reference sequence). This CDR3 comprises 16 residues. The CDR3: CASSSSLATDTGELFF.

The chain couples TRBV19 to TRBJ1-2; TCRdb's assignment of TRBD1 cannot be checked, as there is no DNA. The length of the CDR3 is 14 residues. Per the germline V gene, CDR1 is LNHDA and CDR2 is SQIVND (reference sequence). The CDR3 sequence: CASSSGQLLYGYTF.

V gene TRBV19 combines with J gene TRBJ1-5; the TRBD1 assignment by TCRdb is unverifiable without DNA. This CDR3 has 16 residues. The germline gives CDR1 LNHDA, CDR2 SQIVND (reference sequence). CDR3 sequence reads: CASKTKLGQHNQPQHF. Based on the CDR3 plus reference TRBV19 and TRBJ1-5, the full variable domain is DGGITQSPKYLFRKEGQNVTLSCEQNLNHDAMYWYRQDPGQGLRLIYYSQIVNDFQKGDIAEGYSVSREKKESFPLTVTSAQKNPTAFYLCASKTKLGQHNQPQHFGDGTRLSIL.

This CDR3 reads CASSLQGDYEQYF. This chain joins TRBV27 and TRBJ2-7; the TRBD1 assignment by TCRdb is unverifiable without DNA. The CDR3 consists of 13 residues. Germline lookup yields CDR1 MNHEY and CDR2 SMNVEV (reference sequence).

The chain carries TRBV18 and TRBJ1-2; TCRdb gives TRBD1 as the D gene, but with no DNA this cannot be confirmed. This CDR3 comprises 16 residues. Per the germline V gene, CDR1 is KGHSH and CDR2 is LQKENI. The CDR3 here is CASSPNTGGKGYGYTF.